Reported below is one T cell receptor beta chain. Method: immunoSEQ multiplex PCR; TCRdb's copy keeps in-frame clones and lacks some. The data contain about 25,000 clones, about 94% of them singletons. The data belong to a study of graft-versus-host responses after intestinal transplantation. CDR1 and CDR2 (germline): SGDLS, YYNGEE. After removal of 0 bases from V and 0 bases from J, the junction contained 5 bases not matched to a gene. The CDR3 runs 17 residues. The sample consisted of PBMCs, taken more than 29 days after intestinal transplant. The source is a human patient who received an intestinal transplant, so some T cells may come from the graft donor. This chain connects TRBV9 to TRBJ1-3, with 8 bases identical to TRBD1. In nucleotides, the CDR3 is TGTGCCAGCAGCGTAGGGACGACAGGGGCCTCTGGAAACACCATATATTTT. Translated, it gives CASSVGTTGASGNTIYF. The whole variable domain, remainder taken from reference TRBV9 and TRBJ1-3, is DSGVTQTPKHLITATGQRVTLRCSPRSGDLSVYWYQQSLDQGLQFLIQYYNGEERAKGNILERFSAQQFPDLHSELNLSSLELGDSALYFCASSVGTTGASGNTIYFGEGSWLTVV.